This TCR beta chain was observed in a study of T cells in Graves' hyperthyroidism and ophthalmopathy. Trimming stripped 6 bases from V and 7 bases from J, with 15 bases between. Germline V gene data show CDR1 as MGHRA and CDR2 as YSYEKL. The CDR3 sequence is 14 residues long. Using RNA transcripts as the source, TCR beta CDR3 regions were amplified. RT-PCR in the first round (using the HTBI primer set) targeted the TCR CDR3. TCRdb reanalysed the multiplex PCR reads using MiXCR and keeps one entry per CDR3 protein. The table lists 500,000 to 600,000 distinct CDR3 sequences, less than 20% of them singletons.

Sequencing used blood. The gene calls are TRBV4-1 and TRBJ2-2; possibly TRBD1 for D (6 bases). The sequence was obtained from a man in his forties with Graves' ophthalmopathy. CDR3 amino acids: CASSHATGIGELFF. DNA for the CDR3: TGCGCCAGCAGTCACGCCACAGGGATCGGGGAGCTGTTTTTT.